This T cell receptor (beta chain) was recovered during a study of blood T cell repertoires in COVID-19. Study in general: PBMCs, B-cell-depleted T cells, or T cells were the source of the cDNA or gDNA that made up the material.

Authors' processing steps: The authors estimated nucleated cell counts from reference gene primer amplification. The table came from immunoSEQ multiplex PCR; TCRdb's copy has only in-frame clones and leaves some out. Clone size and the V and J calls come from that table; the DNA yielded D and trimming. The table records around 250,000 clones, 85% to 90% of them present only once. CDR1 and CDR2 from the germline V gene are MDHEN and SYDVKM. The CDR3 runs to 16 residues. V was clipped by 5 bases and J by 4 bases; unmatched bases: 4. The study drew participants aged about 18 to 90 years from fewer than 30 US areas.

The sequenced sample consisted of PBMCs or T cells enriched from blood (not recorded which). V and J are TRBV28 and TRBJ2-1; 14 bases line up with TRBD2. This clonotype was obtained from a woman aged 45-60 years who had recovered from COVID-19. In DNA, the CDR3 is TGTGCCAGCAGTCCCGGGACTAGCGGGAGATACAATGAGCAGTTCTTC. Translating gives CASSPGTSGRYNEQFF.